The sequence of this TCR beta chain was determined in a study of CD8+ T cells in alopecia areata. Study summary: Tofacitinib was given for 6 to 18 months, then stopped for 6 months. Study-wide results and limits: Scalp and blood samples kept many expanded lesional clones throughout tofacitinib.

V dropped 2 bases and J dropped 5; count of bases not matched to a gene: 4. The CDR3 covers 15 residues. In germline, CDR1 is SNHLY, CDR2 FYNNEI. With regard to this clone: No antigen is known for it.

Documented treatment: oral pan-JAK inhibitor, 5-10 mg twice daily. Investigators isolated RNA and reverse transcribed it into cDNA to act as the sequencing template. TCRdb keeps only in-frame clones here, not all; method: immunoSEQ multiplex PCR. In the table there are 110,000 or so clones, roughly three fifths of which are singletons. The V and J genes are TRBV2 and TRBJ2-3; 10 positions match TRBD1. The sequence was collected from a human donor with alopecia areata. Sequences were derived from CD4+ T cells sorted from blood, sampled at week 24, from a patient treated with tofacitinib. Written as DNA, the CDR3 is TGTGCCAGCAGTGAACAAGGACAGGGGGGAGATACGCAGTATTTT. Translating it yields CASSEQGQGGDTQYF.